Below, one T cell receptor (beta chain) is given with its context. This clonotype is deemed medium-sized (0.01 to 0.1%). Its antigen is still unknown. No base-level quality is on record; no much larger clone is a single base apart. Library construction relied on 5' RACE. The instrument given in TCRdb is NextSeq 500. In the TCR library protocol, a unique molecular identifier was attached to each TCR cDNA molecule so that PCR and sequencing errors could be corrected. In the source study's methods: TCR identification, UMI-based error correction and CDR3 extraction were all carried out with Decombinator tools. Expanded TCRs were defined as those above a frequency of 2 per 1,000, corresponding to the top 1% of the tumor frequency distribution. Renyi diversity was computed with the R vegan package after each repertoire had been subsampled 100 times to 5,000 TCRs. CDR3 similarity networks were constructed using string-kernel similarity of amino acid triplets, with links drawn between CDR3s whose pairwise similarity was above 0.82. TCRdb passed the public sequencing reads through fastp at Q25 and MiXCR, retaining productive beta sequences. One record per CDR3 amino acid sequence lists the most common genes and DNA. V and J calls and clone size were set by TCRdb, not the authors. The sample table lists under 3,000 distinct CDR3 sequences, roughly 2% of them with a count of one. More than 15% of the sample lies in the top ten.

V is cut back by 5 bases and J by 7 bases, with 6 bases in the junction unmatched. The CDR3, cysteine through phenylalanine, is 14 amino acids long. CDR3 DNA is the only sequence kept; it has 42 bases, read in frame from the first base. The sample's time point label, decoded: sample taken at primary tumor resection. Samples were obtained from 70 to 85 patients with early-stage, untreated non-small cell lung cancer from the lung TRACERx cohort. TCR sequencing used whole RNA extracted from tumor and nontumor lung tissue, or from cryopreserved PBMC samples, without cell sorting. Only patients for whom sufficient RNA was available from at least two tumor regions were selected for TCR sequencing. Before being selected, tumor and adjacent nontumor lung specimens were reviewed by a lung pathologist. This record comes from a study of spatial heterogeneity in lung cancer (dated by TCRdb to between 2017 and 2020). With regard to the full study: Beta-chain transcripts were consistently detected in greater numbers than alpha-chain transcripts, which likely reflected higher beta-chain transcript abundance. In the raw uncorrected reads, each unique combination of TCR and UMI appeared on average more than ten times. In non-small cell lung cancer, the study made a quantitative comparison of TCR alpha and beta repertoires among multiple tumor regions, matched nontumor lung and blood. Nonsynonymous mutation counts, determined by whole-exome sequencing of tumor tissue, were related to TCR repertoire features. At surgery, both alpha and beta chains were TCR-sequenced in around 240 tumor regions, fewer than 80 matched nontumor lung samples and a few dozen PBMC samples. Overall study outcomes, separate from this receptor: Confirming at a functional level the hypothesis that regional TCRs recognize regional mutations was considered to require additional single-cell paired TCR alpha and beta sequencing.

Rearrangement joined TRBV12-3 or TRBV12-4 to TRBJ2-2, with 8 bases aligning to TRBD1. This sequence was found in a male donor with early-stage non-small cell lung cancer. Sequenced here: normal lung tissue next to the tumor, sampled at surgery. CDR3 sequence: CASSEDRVNGELFF. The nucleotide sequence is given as TGTGCCAGCAGTGAGGACAGGGTAAACGGGGAGCTGTTTTTT.